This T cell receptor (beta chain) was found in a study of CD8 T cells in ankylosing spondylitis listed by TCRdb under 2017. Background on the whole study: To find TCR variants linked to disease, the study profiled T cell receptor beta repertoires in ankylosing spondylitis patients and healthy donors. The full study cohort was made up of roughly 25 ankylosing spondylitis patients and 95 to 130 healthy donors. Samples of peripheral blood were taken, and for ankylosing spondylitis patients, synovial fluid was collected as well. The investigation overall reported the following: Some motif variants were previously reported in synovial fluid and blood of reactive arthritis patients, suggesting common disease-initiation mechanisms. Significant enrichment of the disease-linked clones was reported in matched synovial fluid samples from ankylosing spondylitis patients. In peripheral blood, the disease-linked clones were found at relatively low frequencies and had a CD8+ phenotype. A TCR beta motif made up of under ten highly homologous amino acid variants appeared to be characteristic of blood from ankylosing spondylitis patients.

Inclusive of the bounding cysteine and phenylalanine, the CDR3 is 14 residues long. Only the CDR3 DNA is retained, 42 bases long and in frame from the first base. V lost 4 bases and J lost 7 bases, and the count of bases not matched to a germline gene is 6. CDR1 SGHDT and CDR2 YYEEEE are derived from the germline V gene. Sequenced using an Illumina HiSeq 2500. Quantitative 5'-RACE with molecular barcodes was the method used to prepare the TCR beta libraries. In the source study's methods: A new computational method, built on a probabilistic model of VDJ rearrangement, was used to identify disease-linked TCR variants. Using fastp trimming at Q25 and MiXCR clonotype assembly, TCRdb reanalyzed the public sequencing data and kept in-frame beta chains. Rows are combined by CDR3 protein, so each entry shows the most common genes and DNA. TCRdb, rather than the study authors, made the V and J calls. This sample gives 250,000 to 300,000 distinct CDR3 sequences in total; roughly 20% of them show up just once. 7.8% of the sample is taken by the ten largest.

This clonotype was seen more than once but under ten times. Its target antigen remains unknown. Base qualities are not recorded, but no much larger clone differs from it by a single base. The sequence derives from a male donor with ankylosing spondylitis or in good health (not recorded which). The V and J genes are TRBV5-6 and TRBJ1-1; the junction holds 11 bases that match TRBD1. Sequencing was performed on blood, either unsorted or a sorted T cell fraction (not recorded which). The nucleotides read TGTGCCAGCAGCCCTAAGGGACAGGGGGTTGAAGCTTTCTTT. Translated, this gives CASSPKGQGVEAFF.